This TCR beta chain is drawn from a study of cytomegalovirus exposure and HLA in healthy donors (dated by TCRdb to about 2017). In the study overall: According to an earlier analysis of a few hundred of the donors, 150 million to 200 million T cells yielded roughly 100 million unique TCR beta sequences and about 300 Gb of sequence data. Donor age, sex, ethnicity and CMV serostatus were compiled alongside the repertoire data. Every discovery cohort repertoire had been produced on one sequencing platform. High-throughput TCR immunosequencing, statistical association of individual TCRs with disease status, and machine learning were combined to predict cytomegalovirus infection status. The study profiled the T cell repertoires of about 720 subjects by immunosequencing and related them to cytomegalovirus serostatus. The study aimed to test whether cataloging public T cell receptors could reveal signatures of past pathogen exposure. To study patterns of TCR occurrence, a later analysis re-analyzed previously published TCR beta repertoires from several hundred donors and added high-resolution HLA genotyping. Of the 350 to 400 genotyped donors, 65% to 90% fell in the genetic ancestry cluster associated with self-reported Caucasian donors. Because of strong linkage in the cohort, roughly 5 DR-DQ haplotypes were treated as single units for association and clustering. On average, roughly 250,000 unique TCR beta nucleotide sequences were sequenced per donor among about 400 genotyped donors of the cohort, with around 19% of those sequences being non-productive. In the later analysis, no new phenotypic data were used to find candidate immune exposures; instead, reliance was placed on TCR beta sequences and their occurrence across donors. A later genetic analysis used genome-wide SNP genotypes for about 60% of the roughly 700 donors, treating that subset as a discovery cohort. HLA typing included class I and class II loci at four-digit resolution. An early release that covered about 600 HLA-typed donors contained approximately 300 gigabases of sequencing data and tens of millions of unique TCR sequences. Along with the roughly 610-subject first cohort, a separate validation cohort of some 130 different subjects was used. To decide whether each TCR beta V gene segment behaved as functional or pseudogenic, an earlier analysis of approximately 620 of the donors relied on high-throughput TCR beta sequencing. Typing coverage varied by locus: about 620-630 donors for A, B, C, DRB1 and DQB1; approximately 560 for DQA1; around 610 for DPA1; approximately 470 for DPB1.

Paper-wide results and their limitations: Most TCR sequences were seen in very few donors, while some public TCRs were found in many individuals. At a false discovery rate of 0.05, a later analysis linked 16,951 TCR beta sequences to specific HLA alleles. Compared with the roughly 700-donor mean, donors in an Asian-associated ancestry cluster had fewer N-insertions in productive TCRs, according to a later genetic analysis. In a later analysis, TCR association rates were found to vary across HLA loci, with the most associated TCRs seen for DRB1 alleles and the fewest for HLA-C alleles. Only TCR beta chains were sequenced in this cohort, and the absence of alpha or paired-chain data limited detectable features. Some IMGT-functional V segments, including TRBV6-2 and TRBV6-3, could not be told apart with the 87-base-pair reads, so those segments were excluded. The study listed 150 to 200 TCR beta chains as associated with cytomegalovirus. Strong co-occurrence of HLA alleles, especially DR and DQ, made assigning TCR associations to individual alleles difficult. Because HLA typing was missing for some donors at each locus, association tests included only the typed subset. The earlier analysis of a few hundred of the donors excluded roughly 17 rarely observed V segments, including chromosome 9 orphons, because counts were too low. In a later analysis, HLA-associated TCR beta chains were found to be more clonally expanded and to have lower generation probabilities than equally common non-associated chains. A further reported finding was that TCR beta sequences accurately predicted the HLA-A and HLA-B alleles for most subjects in the first cohort. Immune exposure information for the cohort was limited to CMV serostatus. The authors suggested that the approach could potentially be generalized to other disease states and immunological phenotypes. The presence/absence analyses assumed that sequencing depth was roughly uniform across donors, and that assumption may not be true. Three of the identified cytomegalovirus-associated TCR beta chains were confirmed in vitro to be specific for cytomegalovirus antigens. Linkage disequilibrium might explain the correlated functional status among segregating V segments, but an unknown experimental factor could not be excluded. Broadly in line with IMGT annotations, most TCR beta V segments showed up in productive rearrangements about 87% or about 30% of the time in an earlier analysis of around 550 of the donors. An association between a missense DCLRE1C variant and V-gene and J-gene trimming of TCR beta chains was found in a later genetic analysis and replicated in an independent cohort. A cluster of highly shared sequence variants was judged likely to represent a technical artifact of the sequencing pipeline. Cytomegalovirus status was reported to be diagnosed by the classifier with high specificity and sensitivity in both the original and validation cohorts. Most CMV-associated TCR beta chains appeared to be HLA-restricted in a later analysis, and the HLA associations seemed to be driven largely by CMV exposure. Several of the top co-occurrence clusters appeared to be linked to parvovirus B19, influenza, CMV and Epstein-Barr virus, according to a later analysis.

Library generation was performed with the immunoSEQ multiplex PCR assay. For the multiplex PCR, a mixture combining 60 forward primers for TCR Vbeta segments and 13 reverse primers for TCR Jbeta segments was used. The CDR3 region of rearranged TCR beta genes was amplified from genomic DNA by a multiplex PCR assay. The Illumina HiSeq System was used to sequence the amplified TCR beta libraries as 87-base-pair reads. In the source study's methods: A later analysis counted some 80 million unique TCR beta chains across the 670 or so repertoires, and roughly 10 million of these chains were shared by at least two donors. A nearest-neighbor algorithm error-corrected the raw reads and collapsed the reads into unique sequences, merging closely related sequences to remove PCR and sequencing errors. V, D and J gene segments were assigned by aligning CDR3 sequences to IMGT reference sequences. Each retained sequence needed at least a six-nucleotide match to both a V gene segment and a J gene segment. Rearrangements were classified as productive when the CDR3 lacked stop codons and remained in frame with V and J, and all other rearrangements were classified as non-productive. CDR3 was defined according to IMGT convention as the region running from the second conserved V-encoded cysteine to the conserved J-encoded phenylalanine. The earlier analysis of some 540 of the donors excluded any sequence lacking an unambiguous match to a single V gene segment. An earlier analysis of a few hundred of the donors called V segments functional above 56.7% productive rearrangements and segregating when the between-donor standard deviation exceeded 5%. To diagnose cytomegalovirus status from the catalog of TCR beta chain sequences, a statistical classification framework was built. In a later analysis, TCR nucleotide sequences were compared against IMGT/GENE-DB human TR gene sequences so that V and J genes could be assigned. Using the TCRdist pipeline, a later analysis assigned CDR3 sequences along with most-parsimonious VDJ recombination scenarios. In a later analysis, each TCR beta chain was defined by its CDR3 amino acid sequence together with its V-gene family, and reads without a unique V-gene family were excluded. To address suspected cross-contamination and a sequencing artifact, a later analysis removed 592 highly shared, low-generation-probability nucleotide sequences. For each public chain, a later analysis derived a clonal expansion index from normalized ranks of inferred template counts within each repertoire. A later analysis computed generation probabilities with a VDJ recombination model fitted to out-of-frame rearrangements, and checked the results against IGoR. In a later analysis, hypergeometric tests were used to score TCR-TCR, TCR-HLA and TCR-CMV co-occurrence, with a repertoire-size bias correction applied to TCR pairs. In a later analysis, false discovery rates were estimated by permuting HLA or CMV assignments 20 times. In a later analysis, co-occurring TCRs were grouped with DBSCAN, and TCRdist sequence similarity was added when clustering was performed within HLA-allele-positive subsets. Repertoires with fewer than 30,000 or more than 120,000 public chains, plus five repertoires with anomalous nucleotide sharing, were excluded from co-occurrence clustering. The table was pulled from immuneACCESS by TCRdb, which kept in-frame rearrangements only. Such tables lose some clones; where checked, under half of the loss comes from unresolved V genes, and the rest has no known cause. V, J and clone size derive from that table, while D and trimming were established from the DNA sequence. This sample holds about 110,000 clones; approximately 78% were observed only once. 8.2% of the sample rests with the top ten.

To note about this clone: The antigen it binds to is not known. No base quality information exists; no much larger clone differs at one position.

The CDR3, from cysteine to phenylalanine, totals 12 residues. Only the CDR3 region is kept as DNA, spanning 36 bases read in frame from base 1. Trimming removed 4 bases from V and 4 bases from J, leaving 7 bases between the germline ends. CDR1 and CDR2 are read off the germline V gene as MNHEY and SVGAGI. The cohort consisted of fewer than 700 healthy bone marrow donors. At the time of sampling, every cohort member was nominally healthy, though immune exposures that went unrecorded were likely present. The donor was CMV seropositive and was included in the group of almost 300 seropositive cohort members. Every donor gave a peripheral blood sample, and the peripheral blood mononuclear cells from that sample were used for TCR beta sequencing. Genomic DNA was extracted from the blood cell samples with the Qiagen DNeasy Blood Extraction Kit.

Sample: PBMCs. This TCR was recovered from a woman aged 40 to 50 in good health and CMV-seropositive. This chain is built from TRBV6-5 and TRBJ1-1; the D gene lacks a confident call. In nucleotides, the sequence is TGTGCCAGCAGTTCGTGGAGCACTGAAGCTTTCTTT. It encodes CASSSWSTEAFF.